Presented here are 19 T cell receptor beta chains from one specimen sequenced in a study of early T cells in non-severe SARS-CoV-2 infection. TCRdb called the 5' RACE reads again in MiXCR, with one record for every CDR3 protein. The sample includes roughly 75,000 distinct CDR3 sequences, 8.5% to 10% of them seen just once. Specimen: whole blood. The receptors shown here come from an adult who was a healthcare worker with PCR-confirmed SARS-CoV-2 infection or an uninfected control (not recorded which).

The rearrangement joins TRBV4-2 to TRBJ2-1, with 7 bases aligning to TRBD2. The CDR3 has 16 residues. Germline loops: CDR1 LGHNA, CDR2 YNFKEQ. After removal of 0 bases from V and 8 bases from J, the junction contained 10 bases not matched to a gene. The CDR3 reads CASSQEVGGGPYEQFF. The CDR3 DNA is TGTGCCAGCAGCCAAGAGGTTGGGGGAGGGCCGTATGAGCAGTTCTTC.

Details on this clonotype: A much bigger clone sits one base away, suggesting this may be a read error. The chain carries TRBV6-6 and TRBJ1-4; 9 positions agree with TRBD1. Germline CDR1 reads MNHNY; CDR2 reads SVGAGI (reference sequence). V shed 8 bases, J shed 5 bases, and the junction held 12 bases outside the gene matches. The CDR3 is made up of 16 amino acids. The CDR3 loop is CASGSGTGYSNEKLFF. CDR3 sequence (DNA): TGTGCCAGCGGTTCCGGGACAGGGTACTCCAATGAAAAACTGTTTTTT.

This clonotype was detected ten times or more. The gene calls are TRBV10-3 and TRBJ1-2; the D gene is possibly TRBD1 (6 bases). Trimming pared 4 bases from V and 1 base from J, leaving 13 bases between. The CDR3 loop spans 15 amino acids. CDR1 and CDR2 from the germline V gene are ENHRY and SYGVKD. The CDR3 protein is CAISGGTNLNYGYTF. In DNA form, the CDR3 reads TGTGCCATCAGTGGGGGGACAAATCTTAACTATGGCTACACCTTC.

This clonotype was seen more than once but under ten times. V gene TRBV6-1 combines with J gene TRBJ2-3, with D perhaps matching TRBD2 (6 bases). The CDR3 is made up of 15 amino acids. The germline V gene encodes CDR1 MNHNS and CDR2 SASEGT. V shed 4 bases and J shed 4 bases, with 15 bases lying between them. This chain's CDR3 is CASSARDWVADTQYF. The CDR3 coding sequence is TGTGCCAGCAGTGCGCGGGACTGGGTGGCAGATACGCAGTATTTT.

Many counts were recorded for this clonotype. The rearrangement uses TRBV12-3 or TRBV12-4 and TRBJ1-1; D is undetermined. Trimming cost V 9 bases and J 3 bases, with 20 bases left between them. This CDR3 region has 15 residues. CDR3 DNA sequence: TGTGCCAGTTACCCCGGAGGACGTCGTCACACTGAAGCTTTCTTT. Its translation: CASYPGGRRHTEAFF.

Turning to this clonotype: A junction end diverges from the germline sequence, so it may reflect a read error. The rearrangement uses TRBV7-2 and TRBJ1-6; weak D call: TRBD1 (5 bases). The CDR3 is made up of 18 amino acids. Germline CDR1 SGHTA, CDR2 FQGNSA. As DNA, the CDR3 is TGTGCCAACAGCTTAGTCTTCCCGGGGGGAATGAATAATTCACCCCTCCACTTT. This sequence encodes CANSLVFPGGMNNSPLHF. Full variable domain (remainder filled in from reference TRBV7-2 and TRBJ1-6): GAGVSQSPSNKVTEKGKDVELRCDPISGHTALYWYRQSLGQGLEFLIYFQGNSAPDKSGLPSDRFSAERTGGSVSTLTIQRTQQEDSAVYLCANSLVFPGGMNNSPLHFGNGTRLTVT.

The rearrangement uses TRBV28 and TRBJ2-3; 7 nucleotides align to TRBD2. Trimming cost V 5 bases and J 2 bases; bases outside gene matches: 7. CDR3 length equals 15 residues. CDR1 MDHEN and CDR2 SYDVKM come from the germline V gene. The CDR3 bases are TGTGCCAGCAGTCTGGTGGGAGGGCCCACAGATACGCAGTATTTT. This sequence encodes CASSLVGGPTDTQYF.

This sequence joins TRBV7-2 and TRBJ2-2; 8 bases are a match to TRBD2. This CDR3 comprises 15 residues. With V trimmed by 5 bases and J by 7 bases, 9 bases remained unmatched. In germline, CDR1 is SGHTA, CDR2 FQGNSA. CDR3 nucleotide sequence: TGTGCCAGCAGCACCCGACTAGCGTTGGGCGGGGAGCTGTTTTTT. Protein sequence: CASSTRLALGGELFF.

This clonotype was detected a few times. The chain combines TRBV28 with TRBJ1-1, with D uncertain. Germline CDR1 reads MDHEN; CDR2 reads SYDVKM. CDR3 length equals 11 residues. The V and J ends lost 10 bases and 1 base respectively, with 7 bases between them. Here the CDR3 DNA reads TGTGCCATATCCGGGAACACTGAAGCTTTCTTT. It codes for CAISGNTEAFF. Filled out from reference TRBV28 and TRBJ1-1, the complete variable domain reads DVKVTQSSRYLVKRTGEKVFLECVQDMDHENMFWYRQDPGLGLRLIYFSYDVKMKEKGDIPEGYSVSREKKERFSLILESASTNQTSMYLCAISGNTEAFFGQGTRLTVV.

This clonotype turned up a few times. The CDR3 is CASSPRTSGRQYF. CDR3 coding DNA: TGTGCCAGCAGTCCCCGGACTAGCGGGAGACAGTACTTC. The rearrangement uses TRBV27 and TRBJ2-4; 13 nucleotides agree with TRBD2. Germline CDR1 MNHEY, CDR2 SMNVEV (reference sequence). With V trimmed by 5 bases and J by 13 bases, 5 bases remained unmatched. The CDR3 length is 13 residues.

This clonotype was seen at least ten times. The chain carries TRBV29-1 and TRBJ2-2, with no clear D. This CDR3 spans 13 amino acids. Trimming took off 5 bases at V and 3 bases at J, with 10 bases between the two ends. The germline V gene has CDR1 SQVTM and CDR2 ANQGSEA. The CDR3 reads CSVLFWDTGELFF. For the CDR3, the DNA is TGCAGCGTTTTATTTTGGGACACCGGGGAGCTGTTTTTT.

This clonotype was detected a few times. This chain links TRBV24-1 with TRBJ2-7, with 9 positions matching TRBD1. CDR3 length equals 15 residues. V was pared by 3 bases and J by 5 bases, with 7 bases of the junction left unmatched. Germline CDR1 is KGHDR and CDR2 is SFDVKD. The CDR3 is CATSDTGTGTDEQYF. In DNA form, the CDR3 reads TGTGCCACCAGTGATACCGGGACAGGGACGGACGAGCAGTACTTC.

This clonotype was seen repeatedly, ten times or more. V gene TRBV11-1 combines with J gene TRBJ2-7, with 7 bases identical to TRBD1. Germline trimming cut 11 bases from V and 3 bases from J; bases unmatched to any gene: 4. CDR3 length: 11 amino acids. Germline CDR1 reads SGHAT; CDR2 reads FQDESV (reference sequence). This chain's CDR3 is CAVRDSYEQYF. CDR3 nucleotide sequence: TGTGCCGTCCGGGACAGCTACGAGCAGTACTTC.

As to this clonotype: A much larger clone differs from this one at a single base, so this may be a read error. CDR3: CASGLVRRERAYEQYF. The DNA for the CDR3 is TGTGCCAGCGGCTTAGTTCGGCGGGAGAGAGCCTACGAGCAGTACTTC. The V and J genes are TRBV7-8 and TRBJ2-7, with 7 bases that match TRBD2. The CDR3 consists of 16 residues. CDR1 SGHVS and CDR2 FQNEAQ come from the germline V gene.

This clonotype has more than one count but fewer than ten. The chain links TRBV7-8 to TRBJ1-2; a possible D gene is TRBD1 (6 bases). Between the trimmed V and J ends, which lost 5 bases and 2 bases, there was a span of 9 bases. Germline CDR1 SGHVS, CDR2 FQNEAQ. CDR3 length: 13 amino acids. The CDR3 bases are TGTGCCAGCAGCAAGGACAGCAACTATGGCTACACCTTC. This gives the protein CASSKDSNYGYTF.

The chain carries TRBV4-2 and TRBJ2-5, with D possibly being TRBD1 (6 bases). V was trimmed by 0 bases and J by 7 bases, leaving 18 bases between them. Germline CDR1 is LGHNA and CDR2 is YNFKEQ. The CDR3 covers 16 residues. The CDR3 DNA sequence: TGTGCCAGCAGCCAAGATAGGGCGAACAGGGCGGGGACCCAGTACTTC. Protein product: CASSQDRANRAGTQYF.

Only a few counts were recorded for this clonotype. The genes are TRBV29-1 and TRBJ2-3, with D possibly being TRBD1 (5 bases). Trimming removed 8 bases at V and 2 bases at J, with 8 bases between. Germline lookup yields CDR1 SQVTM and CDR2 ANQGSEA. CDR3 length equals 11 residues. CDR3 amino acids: CSTQVTDTQYF. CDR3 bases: TGCAGCACACAGGTCACAGATACGCAGTATTTT.

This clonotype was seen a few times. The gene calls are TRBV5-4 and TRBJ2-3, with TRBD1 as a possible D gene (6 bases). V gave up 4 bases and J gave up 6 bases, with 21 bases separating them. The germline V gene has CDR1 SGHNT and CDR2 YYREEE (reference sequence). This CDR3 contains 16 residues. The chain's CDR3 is CASSLRDTTIADTQYF. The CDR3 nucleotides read TGTGCCAGCAGCCTCCGGGACACTACCATTGCGGATACGCAGTATTTT.

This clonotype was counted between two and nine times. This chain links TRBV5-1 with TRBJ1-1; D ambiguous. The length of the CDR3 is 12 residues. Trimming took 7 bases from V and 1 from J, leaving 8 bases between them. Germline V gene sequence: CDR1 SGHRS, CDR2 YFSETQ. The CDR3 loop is CASQRENTEAFF. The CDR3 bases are TGCGCCAGCCAAAGGGAGAACACTGAAGCTTTCTTT.